The rows below give T cell receptor beta chains drawn from one sample of a study of blood T cells in healthy people across ages. TCRdb analysed the 5' RACE reads with MiXCR anew, one entry per CDR3 protein. The table has 1.5 million to 2 million distinct CDR3 sequences, about 31% seen once. Source material: blood. The receptors were sampled from a woman under 40 in good health. Each CDR3 is given with its conserved first and last residue. A D gene is named only where the DNA matches it firmly. Size values are once, few and many counts, or a class for expanded clones, and some rows have none.

j_call clone_size v_call d_call cdr3_nt cdr3_aa
TRBJ1-1 few TRBV6-1 - TGTGCCAGCAGTGTCTGGACTCCGCCAGACACTGAAGCTTTCTTT CASSVWTPPDTEAFF
TRBJ1-2 - TRBV2 - TGTGCCAGCAGGCAAGGGGGCTATGGCTACACCTTC CASRQGGYGYTF
TRBJ2-3 many TRBV27 - TGTGCCAGCAGTTTAGGGCTATTAGATACGCAGTATTTT CASSLGLLDTQYF
TRBJ1-5 few TRBV20-1 TRBD1 TGCAGTGCTCGACCCCTGGACAGGCGGAGCAATCAGCCCCAGCATTTT CSARPLDRRSNQPQHF
TRBJ2-2 - TRBV7-3 TRBD2 TGTGCCAGCAGCTTAATCGCGGGAGCGAACACCGGGGAGCTGTTTTTT CASSLIAGANTGELFF
TRBJ1-4 - TRBV27 TRBD1 TGTGCCAGCAGTTACGACCGGGACAGCGGTAATGAAAAACTGTTTTTT CASSYDRDSGNEKLFF
TRBJ2-3 - TRBV12-3/TRBV12-4 TRBD2 TGTGCCAGCAGGATAACTAGCGGCACAGATATGCAGTATTTT CASRITSGTDMQYF
TRBJ2-3 few TRBV20-1 - TGCAGTGCTAGGGGGGCTGGGGATACGCAGTATTTT CSARGAGDTQYF
TRBJ2-5 few TRBV9 - TGTGCCAGCAGCTCTCGGACTATCCGGGGAGAGACCCAGTACTTC CASSSRTIRGETQYF
TRBJ2-7 few TRBV20-1 - TGCAGTGCTGCACCCACCACAGGGCTGTGGGAGCAGTACTTC CSAAPTTGLWEQYF
TRBJ1-3 - TRBV7-2 - TGTACCAGCAGCCCCTCGGTAGGATTTGGAAACACCATATATTTT CTSSPSVGFGNTIYF
TRBJ2-7 - TRBV4-2 - TGTGCCAGCAGCCTCGGTCCAAGTAACGAGCAGTACTTC CASSLGPSNEQYF
TRBJ1-1 - TRBV15 - TGTGCCACCAGCGGTCAGGACACTGAAGCTTTCTTT CATSGQDTEAFF
TRBJ2-3 - TRBV12-3/TRBV12-4 TRBD2 TGTGCCAGCAGGGTAGGGCTAGCGGGGATCACAGATACGCAGTATTTT CASRVGLAGITDTQYF
TRBJ2-7 many TRBV7-3 - TGTGCCAGCAGCTTGCTTCCAGCCCTCTACGAGCAGTACTTC CASSLLPALYEQYF
TRBJ1-5 few TRBV7-9 TRBD1 TGTGCCAGCAGCTCCTCGGACAGGGGAAGGAATCAGCCCCAGCATTTT CASSSSDRGRNQPQHF
TRBJ2-5 many TRBV29-1 - TGCAGCGTTGAAGACACGGAAGAGACCCAGTACTTC CSVEDTEETQYF
TRBJ2-3 few TRBV20-1 - TGCAGTGCACCCGACAGAGCTCGAACAGATACGCAGTATTTT CSAPDRARTDTQYF
TRBJ2-3 - TRBV7-3 - TGTGCCAGCAGCTTAGGTGGATGGGTGGGCACAGATACGCAGTATTTT CASSLGGWVGTDTQYF
TRBJ2-1 many TRBV27 TRBD2 TGTGCCAGCAGCTTCGGACTAGATGAGCAGTTCTTC CASSFGLDEQFF
TRBJ2-3 - TRBV20-1 - TGCAGTGCTACCCAACCGTTACTCCTACAGGGAGAGTGGGTGCCAGATACGCAGTATTTT CSATQPLLLQGEWVPDTQYF
TRBJ2-7 few TRBV6-2/TRBV6-3 TRBD2 TGTGCCAGCAGCCTCATTACGTCTAGCGGGAGAGGCGAGCAGTACTTC CASSLITSSGRGEQYF
TRBJ2-2 - TRBV6-5 TRBD1 TGTGCCGCATTCAGGGGGCTGGGGAACACCGGGGAGCTGTTTTTT CAAFRGLGNTGELFF
TRBJ1-2 few TRBV5-6 TRBD1 TGTGCCAGCAGCCCTCGGGGACAGGGGGATAACTATGGCTACACCTTC CASSPRGQGDNYGYTF
TRBJ2-3 - TRBV20-1 TRBD2 TGCAGTGCTAGATCCGGGACTAGCGGGGGGGCCGATACGCAGTATTTT CSARSGTSGGADTQYF
TRBJ1-5 - TRBV6-2/TRBV6-3 - TGTGCCAGCAGTTACGGCAGGGTTAGCAATCAGCCCCAGCATTTT CASSYGRVSNQPQHF
TRBJ2-2 - TRBV28 - TGTGCCAGCAGTTTCATCCATTACACCGGGGAGCTGTTTTTT CASSFIHYTGELFF
TRBJ2-7 - TRBV12-3/TRBV12-4 TRBD2 TGTGCCAGCAGTTTATTCGGGGGGACCGCGGAGCAGTACTTC CASSLFGGTAEQYF
TRBJ1-1 - TRBV19 - TGTGCCAGTAACCCCGGGACCTCCGTCAGGGACACTGAAGCTTTCTTT CASNPGTSVRDTEAFF
TRBJ2-1 few TRBV11-3 TRBD2 TGTGCCAGCAGCTCCGGACTAGCGGAAGGCTACAATGAGCAGTTCTTC CASSSGLAEGYNEQFF
TRBJ2-1 few TRBV20-1 TRBD2 TGCAGTGCTAGAGATCTGGTTGGGGGGGTCGACGGCAATGAGCAGTTCTTC CSARDLVGGVDGNEQFF
TRBJ2-3 - TRBV14 - TGTGCCAGCAGCCACTGGGGGGTTCGCACAGATACGCAGTATTTT CASSHWGVRTDTQYF
TRBJ2-7 - TRBV4-2 - TGTGCCAGCAGCCGGGCCTCCCTGAGGGGGTCCCCCTACGAGCAGTACTTC CASSRASLRGSPYEQYF
TRBJ1-5 few TRBV20-1 - TGCAGTGCTAGAGATCGCCGAATGGGGGGCAATCAGCCCCAGCATTTT CSARDRRMGGNQPQHF
TRBJ1-2 - TRBV5-1 - TGCGCCAGCAGCTTGGAAGGAGGGTCAAGTGGCTACACCTTC CASSLEGGSSGYTF